Shown below are 25 T cell receptor beta chains from a single sample sequenced in a study of blood T cell repertoires in COVID-19. TCRdb keeps only in-frame clones here, not all; method: immunoSEQ multiplex PCR. The repertoire holds 430,000 or so clones, over 75% seen once, with 1.4% in the top ten. What was sequenced was PBMCs or T cells enriched from blood (not recorded which). These receptors were taken from a young woman who had been exposed to COVID-19.

This sequence joins TRBV18 and TRBJ2-7; D ambiguous. The germline V gene encodes CDR1 KGHSH and CDR2 LQKENI. Between the trimmed V and J ends, which lost 0 bases and 5 bases, there was a span of 14 bases. The CDR3 totals 15 residues. CDR3: CASSPPNARSDEQYF. The CDR3 DNA reads TGTGCCAGCTCACCACCGAACGCCCGGAGCGACGAGCAGTACTTC.

This chain links TRBV25-1 with TRBJ1-6; 8 positions agree with TRBD1. CDR1 and CDR2 from the germline V gene are MGHDK and SYGVNS. V was clipped by 7 bases and J by 7 bases; unmatched bases: 3. This CDR3 is built from 13 residues. CDR3 residues: CASMRDRNSPLHF. In DNA form, the CDR3 reads TGTGCCAGCATGAGGGACAGGAATTCACCCCTCCACTTT.

The V and J genes are TRBV10-2 and TRBJ2-3; D unclear. The V and J ends lost 3 bases and 5 bases respectively, with 12 bases between them. Germline loops: CDR1 WSHSY, CDR2 SAAADI. The CDR3 covers 14 residues. This CDR3 reads CASSDVGLVDTQYF. For the CDR3, the DNA is TGCGCCAGCAGTGATGTGGGCTTAGTAGATACGCAGTATTTT.

The genes are TRBV7-8 and TRBJ1-6, with a weak D call TRBD1 (6 bases). The ends were cut back, 4 bases at V and 8 bases at J, with 15 bases in the middle. The germline V gene has CDR1 SGHVS and CDR2 FQNEAQ. This CDR3 is built from 15 residues. Here the CDR3 DNA reads TGTGCCAGCAGCTCTTACAGGGTAGGGGATTCACCCCTCCACTTT. Protein sequence: CASSSYRVGDSPLHF.

The rearrangement uses TRBV7-8 and TRBJ2-7; 13 nucleotides agree with TRBD2. The J segment lost 2 bases and the V segment lost 5 bases, leaving 6 bases of the junction unmatched. Looked up from germline, CDR1 is SGHVS and CDR2 is FQNEAQ. This CDR3 contains 16 residues. This CDR3 is CASSEVGTSGAYEQYF. DNA for the CDR3: TGTGCCAGCAGCGAAGTGGGGACTAGCGGGGCCTACGAGCAGTACTTC.

This chain connects TRBV28 to TRBJ1-2; 10 positions match TRBD1. From germline, CDR1 is MDHEN and CDR2 SYDVKM. With 7 bases clipped from V and 3 bases from J, the junction kept 5 bases outside the gene matches. The CDR3 covers 14 residues. The CDR3 loop reads CASNGQGGYYGYTF. The CDR3 DNA sequence: TGTGCCAGCAATGGACAGGGGGGTTACTATGGCTACACCTTC.

The V gene is TRBV5-1, the J gene TRBJ1-1; TRBD1 might be the D (6 bases). Germline lookup yields CDR1 SGHRS and CDR2 YFSETQ. CDR3 length: 14 amino acids. V dropped 3 bases and J dropped 4 bases, with 13 bases sitting between them. The CDR3 protein is CASSSPGASTEAFF. CDR3 DNA: TGCGCCAGCAGCTCCCCAGGGGCAAGCACTGAAGCTTTCTTT. Using reference TRBV5-1 and TRBJ1-1 for the parts outside the CDR3, the full variable domain is KAGVTQTPRYLIKTRGQQVTLSCSPISGHRSVSWYQQTPGQGLQFLFEYFSETQRNKGNFPGRFSGRQFSNSRSEMNVSTLELGDSALYLCASSSPGASTEAFFGQGTRLTVV.

CDR3 sequence (DNA): TGTGCCAGTAGTATAGGACAGTTGAACACTGAAGCTTTCTTT. As protein: CASSIGQLNTEAFF. The J gene is TRBJ1-1, the V gene TRBV19, with D possibly TRBD1 on 5 matching bases. Germline V CDR1 and CDR2: LNHDA, SQIVND (reference sequence). Between the trimmed V and J ends, which lost 1 base and 0 bases, there was a span of 6 bases. CDR3 length: 14 residues.

About this clone itself: Other DNA sequences in the sample encode the same CDR3. This chain links TRBV9 with TRBJ2-1, with TRBD2 matching over 10 bases. The J segment lost 4 bases and the V segment lost 0 bases, leaving 1 base of the junction unmatched. CDR1 is SGDLS and CDR2 is YYNGEE in the germline V gene. The CDR3 consists of 15 residues. CDR3 region: CASSVDSGGYNEQFF. CDR3 DNA sequence: TGTGCCAGCAGCGTAGATAGCGGGGGGTACAATGAGCAGTTCTTC.

The chain employs TRBV4-2 and TRBJ2-1, with 12 bases aligning to TRBD2. Trimming took 3 bases from V and 4 from J; bases not matched to a gene: 7. Germline CDR1 is LGHNA and CDR2 is YNFKEQ. CDR3 length: 17 residues. Written as DNA, the CDR3 is TGTGCCAGCAGCCAGCCCCTAGCGGGAGGGCCGTACAATGAGCAGTTCTTC. It specifies CASSQPLAGGPYNEQFF.

This chain links TRBV19 with TRBJ1-5; no definite D call. The CDR3 loop spans 14 amino acids. V gave up 4 bases and J gave up 7 bases, with 14 bases separating them. Germline lookup yields CDR1 LNHDA and CDR2 SQIVND (reference sequence). This chain's CDR3 is CASSNRPGGQPQHF. The CDR3 DNA sequence: TGTGCCAGTAGTAATCGCCCGGGAGGGCAGCCCCAGCATTTT.

The chain employs TRBV7-2 and TRBJ1-6; D gene unclear. The CDR3 spans 16 residues. Germline V gene sequence: CDR1 SGHTA, CDR2 FQGNSA. The ends were cut back, 2 bases at V and 7 bases at J, with 15 bases in the middle. The CDR3 loop is CASSLLFRKRNSPLHF. The CDR3 DNA follows: TGTGCCAGCAGCTTACTGTTTCGTAAGAGAAATTCACCCCTCCACTTT.

This clone was picked up a small number of times. This sequence joins TRBV29-1 and TRBJ2-1, with TRBD2 matching 13 bases. Trimming removed 6 bases from V and 8 bases from J; junction bases left unmatched: 7. The CDR3 has 14 amino acids. CDR1 and CDR2 from the germline V gene are SQVTM and ANQGSEA. CDR3: CSVSTSGRAHEQFF. CDR3 coding DNA: TGCAGCGTATCTACTAGCGGGAGGGCCCATGAGCAGTTCTTC.

This chain connects TRBV18 to TRBJ2-3; tentatively, D is TRBD1 (6 bases). The CDR3 spans 17 residues. Deletions cut 2 bases from V and 2 bases from J, with 17 bases between. Germline loops: CDR1 KGHSH, CDR2 LQKENI. CDR3 sequence reads: CASSPIVGQGNTDTQYF. Written as DNA, the CDR3 is TGTGCCAGCTCACCAATTGTTGGGCAGGGGAACACAGATACGCAGTATTTT.

The table lists this clone with a count of one. This rearrangement joins TRBV24-1 to TRBJ1-5; tentative D call: TRBD1 (5 bases). This CDR3 contains 15 residues. Trimming removed 3 bases from V and 4 bases from J, with 12 bases in between. Germline CDR1 reads KGHDR; CDR2 reads SFDVKD. DNA of the CDR3: TGTGCCACCAGTGATCCTACAGGCCAGAATCAGCCCCAGCATTTT. This encodes CATSDPTGQNQPQHF.

This clone was counted once. The chain's CDR3 is CATRRTGGTDTQYF. CDR3 nucleotide sequence: TGTGCCACCAGGCGGACAGGGGGCACAGATACGCAGTATTTT. The chain links TRBV24-1 to TRBJ2-3; TRBD1 aligns across 9 bases. V dropped 7 bases and J dropped 1; count of bases not matched to a gene: 2. CDR1 is KGHDR, CDR2 SFDVKD, per germline. The CDR3 length is 14 residues.

The chain has TRBV28 and TRBJ1-6, with a possible D match to TRBD1 (5 bases). CDR1 is MDHEN, CDR2 SYDVKM, per germline. With 3 bases removed from V and 3 bases from J, the gap between germline ends came to 9 bases. This CDR3 has 15 amino acids. The DNA for the CDR3 is TGTGCCAGCAGTTTGGGGGGGGACTATAATTCACCCCTCCACTTT. Residues: CASSLGGDYNSPLHF.

The rearrangement uses TRBV19 and TRBJ2-7; TRBD2 matches 7 bases. This CDR3 is 12 amino acids long. The germline V gene encodes CDR1 LNHDA and CDR2 SQIVND (reference sequence). The J segment lost 5 bases and the V segment lost 7 bases, leaving 5 bases of the junction unmatched. CDR3 loop: CASIGEGNEQYF. In DNA form, the CDR3 reads TGTGCCAGTATTGGGGAGGGTAACGAGCAGTACTTC.

V usage is TRBV28 and J usage is TRBJ2-1, with D possibly matching TRBD2 (5 bases). Germline V gene sequence: CDR1 MDHEN, CDR2 SYDVKM. V lost 0 bases to trimming and J lost 5 bases, with 5 bases between them. The CDR3 contains 13 residues. This CDR3 is CASSLWRDNEQFF. In DNA, the CDR3 is TGTGCCAGCAGTTTATGGCGGGACAATGAGCAGTTCTTC. Drawing the rest from reference TRBV28 and TRBJ2-1, the complete variable domain is DVKVTQSSRYLVKRTGEKVFLECVQDMDHENMFWYRQDPGLGLRLIYFSYDVKMKEKGDIPEGYSVSREKKERFSLILESASTNQTSMYLCASSLWRDNEQFFGPGTRLTVL.

As for this clone: The sample contains more than one DNA sequence encoding this CDR3. V is TRBV28 and J is TRBJ1-5; weak D call: TRBD1 (5 bases). The CDR3 spans 13 residues. Trimming shortened V by 6 bases and J by 3 bases, and 9 bases separated the two germline ends. Germline loops: CDR1 MDHEN, CDR2 SYDVKM. The CDR3 here is CASSDSLNQPQHF. CDR3 sequence (DNA): TGTGCCAGCAGCGACAGTCTCAATCAGCCCCAGCATTTT.

The V call is TRBV28, the J call TRBJ1-3; no definite D call. This CDR3 contains 17 residues. CDR1 is MDHEN and CDR2 is SYDVKM in the germline V gene. Trimming removed 6 bases from V and 0 bases from J, with 18 bases in between. CDR3 residues: CASRLQAWFDSGNTIYF. The CDR3 DNA follows: TGTGCCAGCAGACTTCAGGCATGGTTTGACTCTGGAAACACCATATATTTT.

The V and J genes are TRBV9 and TRBJ2-1, with TRBD2 identical over 14 bases. Germline CDR1 reads SGDLS; CDR2 reads YYNGEE. CDR3 length: 15 residues. The junction had 8 bases not matched to a gene; V was cut back by 7 bases and J by 8 bases. The CDR3 loop is CASAAGTSGSDEQFF. The CDR3 DNA reads TGTGCCAGCGCTGCCGGGACTAGCGGGAGTGATGAGCAGTTCTTC.

This clone came up a few times. The genes are TRBV25-1 and TRBJ1-6; TRBD1 might be the D (5 bases). Per the germline V gene, CDR1 is MGHDK and CDR2 is SYGVNS. V lost 6 bases and J 1 base, leaving 7 bases between the germline ends. The CDR3 contains 14 residues. This chain's CDR3 is CASRGPSYNSPLHF. CDR3 DNA sequence: TGTGCCAGCAGGGGGCCGTCCTATAATTCACCCCTCCACTTT.

This rearrangement joins TRBV4-3 to TRBJ2-3; 13 bases agree with TRBD2. V lost 4 bases, J lost 0 bases, and 4 bases stayed unmatched. The CDR3 extends over 17 amino acids. Germline-derived CDR1 and CDR2 are LGHNA and YSLEER. The CDR3 sequence is CASSLLAGGISTDTQYF. The DNA for the CDR3 is TGCGCCAGCAGCCTACTAGCGGGAGGGATTAGCACAGATACGCAGTATTTT.

CDR3 sequence (DNA): TGTGCCAGCAGTGCACAGGGGGCGGTCAATGAGCAGTTCTTC. This gives the protein CASSAQGAVNEQFF. This rearrangement joins TRBV6-4 to TRBJ2-1; 9 bases are a match to TRBD1. The CDR3 has 14 amino acids. Losses at the gene ends were 4 bases for V and 6 bases for J; bases not matched to a gene: 4. Per the germline V gene, CDR1 is MRHNA and CDR2 is SNTAGT.